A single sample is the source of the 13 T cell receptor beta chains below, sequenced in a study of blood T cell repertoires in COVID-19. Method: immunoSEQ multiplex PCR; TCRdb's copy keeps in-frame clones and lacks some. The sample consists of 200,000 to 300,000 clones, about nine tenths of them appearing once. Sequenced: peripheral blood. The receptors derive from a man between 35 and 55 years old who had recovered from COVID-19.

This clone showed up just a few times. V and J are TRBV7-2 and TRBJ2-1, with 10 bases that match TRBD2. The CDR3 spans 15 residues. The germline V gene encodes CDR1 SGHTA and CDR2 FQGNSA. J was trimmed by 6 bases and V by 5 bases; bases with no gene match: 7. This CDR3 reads CASSPGTSAGNEQFF. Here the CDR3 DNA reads TGTGCCAGCAGCCCCGGGACTAGCGCCGGCAATGAGCAGTTCTTC.

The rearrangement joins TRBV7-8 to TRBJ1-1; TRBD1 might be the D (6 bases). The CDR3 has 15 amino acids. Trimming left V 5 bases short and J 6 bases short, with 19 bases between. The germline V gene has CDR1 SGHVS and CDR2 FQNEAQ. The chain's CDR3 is CASSRREGEGAEAFF. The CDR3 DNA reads TGTGCCAGCAGCCGCCGCGAGGGGGAGGGCGCTGAAGCTTTCTTT.

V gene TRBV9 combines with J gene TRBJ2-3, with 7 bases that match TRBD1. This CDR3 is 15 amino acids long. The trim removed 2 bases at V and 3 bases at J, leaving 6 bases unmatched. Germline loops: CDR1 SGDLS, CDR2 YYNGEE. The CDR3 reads CASSVGQARTDTQYF. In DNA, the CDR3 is TGTGCCAGCAGCGTCGGACAGGCTCGGACAGATACGCAGTATTTT. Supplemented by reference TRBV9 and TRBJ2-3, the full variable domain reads DSGVTQTPKHLITATGQRVTLRCSPRSGDLSVYWYQQSLDQGLQFLIQYYNGEERAKGNILERFSAQQFPDLHSELNLSSLELGDSALYFCASSVGQARTDTQYFGPGTRLTVL.

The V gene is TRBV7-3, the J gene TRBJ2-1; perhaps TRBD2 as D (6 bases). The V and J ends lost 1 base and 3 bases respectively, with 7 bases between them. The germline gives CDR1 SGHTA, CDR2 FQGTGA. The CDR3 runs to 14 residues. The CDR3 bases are TGTGCCAGCAGCTTAATCGGGAGCTACAATGAGCAGTTCTTC. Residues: CASSLIGSYNEQFF.

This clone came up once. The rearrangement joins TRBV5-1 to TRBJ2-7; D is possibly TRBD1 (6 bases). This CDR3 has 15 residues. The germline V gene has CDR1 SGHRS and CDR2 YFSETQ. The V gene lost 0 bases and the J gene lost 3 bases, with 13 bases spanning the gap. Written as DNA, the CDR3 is TGCGCCAGCAGCTTGGCCTGGACAGCCAGCTACGAGCAGTACTTC. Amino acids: CASSLAWTASYEQYF.

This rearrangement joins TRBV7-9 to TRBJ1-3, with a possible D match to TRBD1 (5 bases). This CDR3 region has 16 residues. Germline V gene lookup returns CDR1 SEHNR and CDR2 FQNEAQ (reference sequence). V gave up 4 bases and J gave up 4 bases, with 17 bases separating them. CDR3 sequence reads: CASSYTGTLSGNTIYF. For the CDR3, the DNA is TGTGCCAGCAGCTATACCGGGACTCTCTCCGGAAACACCATATATTTT.

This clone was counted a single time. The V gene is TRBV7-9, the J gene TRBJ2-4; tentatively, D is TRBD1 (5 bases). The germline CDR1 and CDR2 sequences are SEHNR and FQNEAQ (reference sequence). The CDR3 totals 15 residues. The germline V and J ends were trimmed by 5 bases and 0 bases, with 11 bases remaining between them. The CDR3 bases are TGTGCCAGCAGCGACAGCCACCTAGCCAAAAACATTCAGTACTTC. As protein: CASSDSHLAKNIQYF.

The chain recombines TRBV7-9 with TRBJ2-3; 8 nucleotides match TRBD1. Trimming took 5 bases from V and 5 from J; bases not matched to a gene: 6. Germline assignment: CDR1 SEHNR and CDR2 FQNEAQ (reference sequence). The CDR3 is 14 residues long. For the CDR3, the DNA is TGTGCCAGCAGCCCTGGACAGGGAGGAGATACGCAGTATTTT. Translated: CASSPGQGGDTQYF.

In nucleotides, the CDR3 is TGTGCCAGCAGCCCTGGACCGGGACAGGGGGTAGATACGCAGTATTTT. Amino acids: CASSPGPGQGVDTQYF. The chain joins TRBV7-9 to TRBJ2-3; 11 bases fit TRBD1. Germline trimming cut 5 bases from V and 5 bases from J; bases unmatched to any gene: 9. Per germline, CDR1 SEHNR and CDR2 FQNEAQ (reference sequence). The CDR3 has 16 amino acids.

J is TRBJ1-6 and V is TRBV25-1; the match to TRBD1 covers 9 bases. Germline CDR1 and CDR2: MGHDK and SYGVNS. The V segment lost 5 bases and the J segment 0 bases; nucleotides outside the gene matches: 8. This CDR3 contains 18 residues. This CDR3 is CASSWGQGTSSYNSPLHF. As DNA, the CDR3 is TGTGCCAGCAGTTGGGGACAGGGTACAAGCTCCTATAATTCACCCCTCCACTTT.

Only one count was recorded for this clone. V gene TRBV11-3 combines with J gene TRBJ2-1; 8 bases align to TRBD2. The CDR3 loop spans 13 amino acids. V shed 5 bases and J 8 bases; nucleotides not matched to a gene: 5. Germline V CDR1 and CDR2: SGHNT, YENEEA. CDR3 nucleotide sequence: TGTGCCAGCAGCCCGCCCGGGGGGGATGAGCAGTTCTTC. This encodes CASSPPGGDEQFF.

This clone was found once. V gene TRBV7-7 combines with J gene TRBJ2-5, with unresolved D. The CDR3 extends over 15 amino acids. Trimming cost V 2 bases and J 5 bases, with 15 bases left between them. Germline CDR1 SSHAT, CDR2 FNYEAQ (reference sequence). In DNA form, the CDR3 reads TGTGCCAGCAGCTTAAGTGAGAGTGTACGGGAGACCCAGTACTTC. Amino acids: CASSLSESVRETQYF.

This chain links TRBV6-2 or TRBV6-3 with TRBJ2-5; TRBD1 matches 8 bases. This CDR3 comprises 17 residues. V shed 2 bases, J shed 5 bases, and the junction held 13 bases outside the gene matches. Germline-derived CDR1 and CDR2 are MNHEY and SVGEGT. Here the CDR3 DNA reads TGTGCCAGCAGTTACCCGAGGACAGGGTCGTTGGGGGAGACCCAGTACTTC. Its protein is CASSYPRTGSLGETQYF.